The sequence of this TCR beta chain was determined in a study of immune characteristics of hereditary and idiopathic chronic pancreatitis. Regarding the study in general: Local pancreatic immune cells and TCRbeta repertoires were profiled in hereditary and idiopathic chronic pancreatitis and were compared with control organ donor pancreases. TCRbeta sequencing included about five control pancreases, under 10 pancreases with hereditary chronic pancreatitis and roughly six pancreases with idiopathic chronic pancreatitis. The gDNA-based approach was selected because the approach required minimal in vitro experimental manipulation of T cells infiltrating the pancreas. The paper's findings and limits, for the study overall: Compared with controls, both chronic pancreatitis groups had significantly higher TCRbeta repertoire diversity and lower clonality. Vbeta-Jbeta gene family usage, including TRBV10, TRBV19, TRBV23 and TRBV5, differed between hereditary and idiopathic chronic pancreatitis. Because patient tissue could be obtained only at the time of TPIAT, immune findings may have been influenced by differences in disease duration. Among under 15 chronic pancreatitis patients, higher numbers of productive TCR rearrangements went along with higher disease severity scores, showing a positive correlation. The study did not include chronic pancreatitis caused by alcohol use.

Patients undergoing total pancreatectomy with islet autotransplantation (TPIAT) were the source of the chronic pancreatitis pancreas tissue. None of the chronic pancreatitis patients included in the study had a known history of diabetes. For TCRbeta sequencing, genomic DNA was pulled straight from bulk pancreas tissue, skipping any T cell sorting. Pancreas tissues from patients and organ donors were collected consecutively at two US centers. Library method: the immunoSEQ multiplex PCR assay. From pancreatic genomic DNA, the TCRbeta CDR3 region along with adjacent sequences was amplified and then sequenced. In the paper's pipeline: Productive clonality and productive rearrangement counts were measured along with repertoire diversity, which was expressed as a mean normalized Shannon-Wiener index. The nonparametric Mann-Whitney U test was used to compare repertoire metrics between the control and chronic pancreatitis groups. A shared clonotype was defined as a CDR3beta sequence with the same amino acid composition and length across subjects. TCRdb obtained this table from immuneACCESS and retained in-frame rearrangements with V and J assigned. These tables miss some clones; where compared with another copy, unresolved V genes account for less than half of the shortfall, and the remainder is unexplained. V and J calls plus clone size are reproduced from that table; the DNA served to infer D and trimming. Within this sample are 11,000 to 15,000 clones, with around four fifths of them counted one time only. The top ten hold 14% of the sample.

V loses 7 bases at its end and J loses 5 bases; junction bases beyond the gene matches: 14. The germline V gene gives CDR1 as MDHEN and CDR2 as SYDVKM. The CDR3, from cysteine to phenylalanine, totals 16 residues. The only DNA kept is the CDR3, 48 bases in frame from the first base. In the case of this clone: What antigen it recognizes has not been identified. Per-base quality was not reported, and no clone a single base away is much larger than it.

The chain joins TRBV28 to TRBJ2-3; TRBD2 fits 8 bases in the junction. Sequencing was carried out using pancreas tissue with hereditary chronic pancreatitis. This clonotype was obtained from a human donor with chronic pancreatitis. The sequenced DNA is TGTGCCAGCAAACCCGGGGGGGGAGAGGCAGAAGATACGCAGTATTTT. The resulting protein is CASKPGGGEAEDTQYF. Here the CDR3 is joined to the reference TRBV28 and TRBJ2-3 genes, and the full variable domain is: DVKVTQSSRYLVKRTGEKVFLECVQDMDHENMFWYRQDPGLGLRLIYFSYDVKMKEKGDIPEGYSVSREKKERFSLILESASTNQTSMYLCASKPGGGEAEDTQYFGPGTRLTVL.